The next 25 T cell receptor beta chains were all read from a single sample in a study of OX40 agonist ivuxolimab in advanced cancers. The data were produced by immunoSEQ multiplex PCR, yet TCRdb's version contains in-frame clones alone and is incomplete. The table includes approximately 71,000 clones, 84% detected once. Sequencing used CD4+ or CD8+ T cells sorted from blood, obtained in a trial of the OX40 agonist ivuxolimab. These receptors all stem from an adult with an advanced solid tumor such as melanoma, head and neck, liver or kidney cancer.

This clone was found a few times. The rearrangement links TRBV2 to TRBJ1-4, with 7 positions matching TRBD1. This CDR3 contains 14 residues. Unmatched junction bases numbered 4, after V lost 6 bases and J lost 3 bases. CDR1 and CDR2 (germline): SNHLY, FYNNEI. CDR3 sequence reads: CASRQGGANEKLFF. DNA of the CDR3: TGTGCCAGCAGGCAGGGGGGGGCTAATGAAAAACTGTTTTTT. Based on the CDR3 plus reference TRBV2 and TRBJ1-4, the full variable domain is EPEVTQTPSHQVTQMGQEVILRCVPISNHLYFYWYRQILGQKVEFLVSFYNNEISEKSEIFDDQFSVERPDGSNFTLKIRSTKLEDSAMYFCASRQGGANEKLFFGSGTQLSVL.

The rearrangement joins TRBV29-1 to TRBJ1-2, with D perhaps matching TRBD1 (5 bases). V lost 3 bases and J lost 4, with 12 bases in between. The germline V gene encodes CDR1 SQVTM and CDR2 ANQGSEA. This CDR3 spans 13 amino acids. The CDR3 sequence: CSVDVFRGYGYTF. CDR3 sequence (DNA): TGCAGCGTTGATGTGTTTAGGGGCTATGGCTACACCTTC.

The chain combines TRBV29-1 with TRBJ2-7; D call uncertain. The CDR3 length is 13 residues. V was shortened by 2 bases and J by 1 base, with 9 bases between the two germline ends. Per germline, CDR1 SQVTM and CDR2 ANQGSEA. CDR3 sequence: CSVETDYSYEQYF. CDR3 DNA sequence: TGCAGCGTTGAAACAGATTATTCCTACGAGCAGTACTTC.

This clone was observed a handful of times. The rearrangement links TRBV7-8 to TRBJ1-4, with 9 bases lining up with TRBD1. V shed 6 bases, J shed 6 bases, and the junction held 8 bases outside the gene matches. Per germline, CDR1 SGHVS and CDR2 FQNEAQ. CDR3 length equals 15 residues. CDR3 residues: CASRAGTGRDEKLFF. DNA for the CDR3: TGTGCCAGCAGGGCCGGGACAGGGAGGGATGAAAAACTGTTTTTT.

This clone was detected only a few times. The genes are TRBV7-3 and TRBJ2-2; the match to TRBD1 covers 12 bases. The CDR3 is 17 amino acids. The V and J ends lost 0 bases and 4 bases, in that order; junction bases with no gene match: 3. Germline CDR1 and CDR2: SGHTA and FQGTGA. The CDR3 reads CASSLTGGQGATGELFF. CDR3 nucleotide sequence: TGTGCCAGCAGCTTAACGGGGGGACAGGGGGCCACCGGGGAGCTGTTTTTT.

The CDR3 loop reads CAVGQGGGYTF. CDR3 nucleotides: TGTGCCGTCGGACAGGGTGGAGGCTACACCTTC. The genes are TRBV6-1 and TRBJ1-2; TRBD1 agrees at 8 bases. CDR1 MNHNS and CDR2 SASEGT come from the germline V gene. The CDR3 loop spans 11 amino acids. V lost 11 bases, J lost 8 bases, and 7 bases stayed unmatched.

The sample holds a few counts of this clone. The V and J genes are TRBV5-1 and TRBJ1-2; no clear D. The CDR3 totals 12 residues. CDR1 is SGHRS and CDR2 is YFSETQ in the germline V gene. V was shortened by 0 bases and J by 6 bases, with 6 bases between the two germline ends. CDR3 amino acids: CASSLGLDGYTF. DNA for the CDR3: TGCGCCAGCAGCTTGGGACTGGATGGCTACACCTTC.

V is TRBV13 and J is TRBJ1-4, with 9 bases identical to TRBD1. CDR1 is PRHDT and CDR2 is FYEKMQ in the germline V gene (reference sequence). Losses at the gene ends were 2 bases for V and 4 bases for J; bases not matched to a gene: 2. The CDR3 covers 15 residues. CDR3 residues: CASSLPTGGNEKLFF. CDR3 DNA: TGTGCCAGCAGCTTACCGACAGGGGGTAATGAAAAACTGTTTTTT.

V and J are TRBV4-2 and TRBJ2-3; 9 bases match TRBD1. The CDR3 runs 15 residues. The trim removed 3 bases at V and 4 bases at J, leaving 5 bases unmatched. Per the germline V gene, CDR1 is LGHNA and CDR2 is YNFKEQ. The CDR3 region is CASSQQRQGADTQYF. In DNA, the CDR3 is TGTGCCAGCAGCCAGCAGAGACAGGGGGCAGATACGCAGTATTTT.

The V gene is TRBV6-1, the J gene TRBJ1-3, with TRBD1 matching over 7 bases. CDR1 and CDR2 from the germline V gene are MNHNS and SASEGT. V was clipped by 6 bases and J by 3 bases; unmatched bases: 2. The CDR3 is 13 amino acids. CDR3 DNA sequence: TGTGCCAGCAGGAGACAGGGTGGAAACACCATATATTTT. Amino acid sequence: CASRRQGGNTIYF.

V usage is TRBV27 and J usage is TRBJ1-4; the D gene is possibly TRBD1 (6 bases). CDR3 length: 15 amino acids. Per germline, CDR1 MNHEY and CDR2 SMNVEV (reference sequence). V lost 4 bases to trimming and J lost 6 bases, with 15 bases between them. CDR3 residues: CASSYSGVRDEKLFF. Here the CDR3 DNA reads TGTGCCAGCAGTTACTCAGGGGTTAGGGATGAAAAACTGTTTTTT.

On this clone: Mismatch with germline at one junction end may stem from a read error. The gene calls are TRBV16 and TRBJ1-5; D is unclear. This CDR3 is 15 amino acids long. The germline gives CDR1 KGHSY, CDR2 FQNENV. CDR3 sequence: CASTQTDSFHQPQHF. CDR3 sequence (DNA): TGTGCCAGCACCCAAACGGACTCCTTCCACCAGCCCCAGCATTTT.

The chain recombines TRBV6-6 with TRBJ1-2; unclear D gene. Per the germline V gene, CDR1 is MNHNY and CDR2 is SVGAGI (reference sequence). Trimming removed 0 bases at V and 0 bases at J, with 5 bases between. CDR3 length: 14 residues. The DNA for the CDR3 is TGTGCCAGCAGTTACTCGAACCCTAACTATGGCTACACCTTC. Translation: CASSYSNPNYGYTF.

As DNA, the CDR3 is TGTGCCAGCAGTCGACAGAAGACTGAAGCTTTCTTT. As protein: CASSRQKTEAFF. The rearrangement joins TRBV28 to TRBJ1-1; possibly TRBD1 for D (5 bases). V lost 5 bases, J lost 5 bases, and 9 bases lay in between. The CDR3 length is 12 residues. CDR1 and CDR2 (germline): MDHEN, SYDVKM.

The J gene is TRBJ1-5, the V gene TRBV19; tentatively, D is TRBD1 (6 bases). V lost 10 bases, J lost 0 bases, and 10 bases lay in between. The CDR3 covers 13 residues. The germline V gene encodes CDR1 LNHDA and CDR2 SQIVND (reference sequence). The CDR3 nucleotides read TGTGCCACCACAGGGTATAGCAATCAGCCCCAGCATTTT. Translated, it gives CATTGYSNQPQHF.

The chain recombines TRBV7-2 with TRBJ2-3; D not resolved. Germline V gene data show CDR1 as SGHTA and CDR2 as FQGNSA. This CDR3 is built from 15 residues. The V end was cut by 5 bases, the J end by 4 bases, with 16 bases between. The CDR3 protein is CASSIVGYQADTQYF. The DNA for the CDR3 is TGTGCCAGCAGCATAGTTGGCTACCAGGCAGATACGCAGTATTTT.

Here the CDR3 DNA reads TGTGCCATCAGTGAGTTAGGGGTTACTAGCACAGATACGCAGTATTTT. Its protein is CAISELGVTSTDTQYF. The V call is TRBV10-3, the J call TRBJ2-3, with D possibly being TRBD1 (5 bases). Germline CDR1 ENHRY, CDR2 SYGVKD. This CDR3 has 16 amino acids. V was trimmed by 1 base and J by 0 bases, leaving 11 bases between them.

The genes are TRBV28 and TRBJ2-5, with 13 bases lining up with TRBD2. The CDR3 contains 14 residues. Trimming at V came to 8 bases and at J to 4 bases, leaving 4 bases not matched to a gene. The germline CDR1 and CDR2 sequences are MDHEN and SYDVKM. For the CDR3, the DNA is TGTGCCAGCGGACTAGCGGGAGCAGTAGAGACCCAGTACTTC. Amino acids: CASGLAGAVETQYF.

The rearrangement uses TRBV2 and TRBJ2-5; perhaps TRBD1 as D (6 bases). Germline V gene data show CDR1 as SNHLY and CDR2 as FYNNEI. Trimming removed 5 bases from V and 5 bases from J, with 24 bases in between. The CDR3 runs 17 residues. The CDR3 loop reads CASSRTLGQTYGETQYF. In DNA form, the CDR3 reads TGTGCCAGCAGTCGGACCCTTGGACAGACCTATGGGGAGACCCAGTACTTC.

This sequence joins TRBV10-3 and TRBJ2-7; no clear D gene. Between the trimmed V and J ends, which lost 5 bases and 6 bases, there was a span of 14 bases. The length of the CDR3 is 13 residues. CDR1 is ENHRY and CDR2 is SYGVKD in the germline V gene. Here the CDR3 reads CAISPPTWGEQYF. The DNA for the CDR3 is TGTGCCATCAGTCCTCCGACCTGGGGCGAGCAGTACTTC.

The chain combines TRBV9 with TRBJ1-1; no clear D. Germline CDR1 reads SGDLS; CDR2 reads YYNGEE. The CDR3 runs 13 residues. The ends were cut back, 0 bases at V and 1 base at J, with 4 bases in the middle. The CDR3 here is CASSVAGNTEAFF. The CDR3, as DNA: TGTGCCAGCAGCGTAGCGGGGAACACTGAAGCTTTCTTT.

The chain couples TRBV19 to TRBJ2-3; no clear D. V was pared by 11 bases and J by 1 base, with 13 bases between. In germline, CDR1 is LNHDA, CDR2 SQIVND (reference sequence). The CDR3 has 13 amino acids. In DNA, the CDR3 is TGTGCCTCTCTGGAAATTGGCACAGATACGCAGTATTTT. Translation gives CASLEIGTDTQYF.

CDR3 in amino acids: CASSRQGTSYNEQFF. The DNA of the CDR3 is TGCGCCAGCAGCAGGCAGGGGACTTCCTACAATGAGCAGTTCTTC. The rearrangement links TRBV5-1 to TRBJ2-1, with D perhaps being TRBD1 or TRBD2 (6 bases each). Germline assignment: CDR1 SGHRS and CDR2 YFSETQ. The germline V and J ends were trimmed by 4 bases and 1 base, with 12 bases remaining between them. The CDR3 contains 15 residues.

This chain connects TRBV2 to TRBJ2-1, with D unclear. V dropped 6 bases and J dropped 8 bases, with 8 bases sitting between them. Germline V lookup: CDR1 SNHLY, CDR2 FYNNEI. This CDR3 comprises 11 residues. CDR3 DNA: TGTGCCAGCAGGGTATTAGATGAGCAGTTCTTC. Its translation is CASRVLDEQFF.

The chain combines TRBV7-3 with TRBJ2-5, with a possible D match to TRBD2 (6 bases). The V gene lost 5 bases and the J gene lost 4 bases, with 11 bases spanning the gap. The CDR3 runs to 13 residues. Germline CDR1 and CDR2: SGHTA and FQGTGA. In DNA, the CDR3 is TGTGCCAGCAGCAAGGTGGGAGGAGAGACCCAGTACTTC. Protein: CASSKVGGETQYF.